The 14 T cell receptor beta chains reported below all come from one sample, sequenced in a study of T cell responses to AZD1222 COVID-19 vaccine. Repertoires were generated with immunoSEQ multiplex PCR, while TCRdb's copy carries only in-frame clones and drops some. The table for this sample gives over 130,000 clones. Sequencing was done on a sample of peripheral blood. The receptors here all came from an adult in good health.

This chain joins TRBV6-5 and TRBJ1-1, with D possibly being TRBD1 (6 bases). The CDR3 has 15 residues. Germline V gene sequence: CDR1 MNHEY, CDR2 SVGAGI. V was trimmed by 0 bases and J by 6 bases, leaving 14 bases between them. The CDR3 protein is CASSYSRGGGAEAFF. Written as DNA, the CDR3 is TGTGCCAGCAGTTACTCCCGGGGAGGGGGGGCTGAAGCTTTCTTT.

The J gene is TRBJ1-1, the V gene TRBV7-8; D unclear. Per the germline V gene, CDR1 is SGHVS and CDR2 is FQNEAQ. The CDR3 has 13 residues. V was cut by 1 base and J by 3 bases, with 6 bases left in between. The CDR3 protein is CASSLDKYTEAFF. The CDR3 coding sequence is TGTGCCAGCAGCTTAGATAAGTACACTGAAGCTTTCTTT.

V usage is TRBV5-4 and J usage is TRBJ1-1; the D is unclear. Germline CDR1 reads SGHNT; CDR2 reads YYREEE (reference sequence). The V end lost 0 bases, the J end lost 1 base, and 16 bases lay between the germline ends. This CDR3 has 17 residues. As DNA, the CDR3 is TGTGCCAGCAGCTTGGATGGTTTGACATTAGCGAACACTGAAGCTTTCTTT. Residues: CASSLDGLTLANTEAFF.

V and J are TRBV5-1 and TRBJ1-3, with 7 bases fitting TRBD1. The V and J ends lost 0 bases and 1 base, in that order; junction bases with no gene match: 7. Germline CDR1 reads SGHRS; CDR2 reads YFSETQ. The CDR3 runs 17 residues. The CDR3 spells CASSLEPQGVSGNTIYF. The CDR3 DNA reads as TGCGCCAGCAGCTTGGAACCCCAGGGGGTTTCTGGAAACACCATATATTTT.

The chain couples TRBV20-1 to TRBJ2-7, with a weak D call TRBD2 (6 bases). Germline loops: CDR1 DFQATT, CDR2 SNEGSKA (reference sequence). Between the trimmed V and J ends, which lost 2 bases and 11 bases, there was a span of 13 bases. The CDR3 spans 11 residues. The CDR3 nucleotides read TGCAGTGCTAGACTGTCTAGCGACGAGTACTTC. It specifies CSARLSSDEYF.

This chain connects TRBV15 to TRBJ1-5; no clear D. The CDR3 consists of 15 residues. V was cut by 0 bases and J by 5 bases, with 11 bases left in between. CDR1 and CDR2 (germline): LNHNV, YYDKDF (reference sequence). CDR3 DNA: TGTGCCACCAGCAGAGATATTCGGACCCATCAGCCCCAGCATTTT. Residues: CATSRDIRTHQPQHF. Filled out from reference TRBV15 and TRBJ1-5, the complete variable domain reads DAMVIQNPRYQVTQFGKPVTLSCSQTLNHNVMYWYQQKSSQAPKLLFHYYDKDFNNEADTPDNFQSRRPNTSFCFLDIRSPGLGDTAMYLCATSRDIRTHQPQHFGDGTRLSIL.

The rearrangement links TRBV4-2 to TRBJ2-3, with a possible D match to TRBD2 (7 bases). This CDR3 contains 15 residues. Germline CDR1 LGHNA, CDR2 YNFKEQ. V was trimmed by 1 base and J by 1 base, leaving 9 bases between them. CDR3 bases: TGTGCCAGCAGCCAAGGGCGGGGGCGCACAGATACGCAGTATTTT. Protein product: CASSQGRGRTDTQYF.

The rearrangement joins TRBV7-9 to TRBJ1-2; D might be TRBD1 (5 bases). CDR3 length: 14 amino acids. With 8 bases removed from V and 2 bases from J, the gap between germline ends came to 15 bases. Germline CDR1 reads SEHNR; CDR2 reads FQNEAQ (reference sequence). CDR3: CASRYGTGNYGYTF. The DNA for the CDR3 is TGTGCCAGCCGCTACGGGACGGGGAACTATGGCTACACCTTC.

The rearrangement uses TRBV2 and TRBJ1-3; D is undetermined. CDR3 length: 16 amino acids. Germline V CDR1 and CDR2: SNHLY, FYNNEI. Trimming cost V 4 bases and J 0 bases, with 13 bases left between them. The DNA for the CDR3 is TGTGCCAGCAGTGTAGGCATACGGCCCTCTGGAAACACCATATATTTT. Amino acids: CASSVGIRPSGNTIYF.

This chain uses TRBV29-1 with TRBJ2-2, with D possibly TRBD1 on 6 matching bases. CDR3 size: 17 residues. V was trimmed by 0 bases and J by 6 bases, leaving 20 bases between them. Germline assignment: CDR1 SQVTM and CDR2 ANQGSEA. CDR3 residues: CSVEDRMTGGVPGELFF. The CDR3 DNA reads TGCAGCGTTGAAGATCGGATGACAGGTGGAGTGCCCGGGGAGCTGTTTTTT.

This chain uses TRBV19 with TRBJ2-3; 8 nucleotides line up with TRBD2. The CDR3 runs to 14 residues. Trimming took 4 bases from V and 5 from J; bases not matched to a gene: 5. The V gene's germline CDR1 is LNHDA and CDR2 SQIVND (reference sequence). CDR3 sequence reads: CASSTGTSQDTQYF. The CDR3 DNA sequence: TGTGCCAGTAGTACCGGGACTAGTCAAGATACGCAGTATTTT.

V gene TRBV6-5 combines with J gene TRBJ1-4; maybe TRBD1 (5 bases). V lost 6 bases and J 6 bases, leaving 11 bases between the germline ends. Germline V lookup: CDR1 MNHEY, CDR2 SVGAGI. There are 13 residues in the CDR3. CDR3 amino acids: CASRSPGDEKLFF. CDR3 bases: TGTGCCAGCAGATCACCGGGGGATGAAAAACTGTTTTTT.

The rearrangement joins TRBV10-2 to TRBJ2-3, with 8 bases aligning to TRBD2. V was pared by 9 bases and J by 2 bases, with 7 bases of the junction left unmatched. Germline CDR1 and CDR2: WSHSY and SAAADI. The CDR3 has 14 amino acids. The CDR3 loop is CASSGLAPTDTQYF. The CDR3 bases are TGCGCCAGTAGCGGACTAGCTCCCACAGATACGCAGTATTTT.

This chain joins TRBV6-5 and TRBJ2-3; TRBD1 matches at 7 bases. The CDR3 sequence is 14 residues long. CDR1 is MNHEY, CDR2 SVGAGI, per germline. The ends lost 8 bases at V and 0 bases at J; junction bases unmatched: 5. The CDR3 here is CASRTGSSTDTQYF. The CDR3 DNA reads as TGTGCCAGCCGGACAGGCTCTAGCACAGATACGCAGTATTTT.